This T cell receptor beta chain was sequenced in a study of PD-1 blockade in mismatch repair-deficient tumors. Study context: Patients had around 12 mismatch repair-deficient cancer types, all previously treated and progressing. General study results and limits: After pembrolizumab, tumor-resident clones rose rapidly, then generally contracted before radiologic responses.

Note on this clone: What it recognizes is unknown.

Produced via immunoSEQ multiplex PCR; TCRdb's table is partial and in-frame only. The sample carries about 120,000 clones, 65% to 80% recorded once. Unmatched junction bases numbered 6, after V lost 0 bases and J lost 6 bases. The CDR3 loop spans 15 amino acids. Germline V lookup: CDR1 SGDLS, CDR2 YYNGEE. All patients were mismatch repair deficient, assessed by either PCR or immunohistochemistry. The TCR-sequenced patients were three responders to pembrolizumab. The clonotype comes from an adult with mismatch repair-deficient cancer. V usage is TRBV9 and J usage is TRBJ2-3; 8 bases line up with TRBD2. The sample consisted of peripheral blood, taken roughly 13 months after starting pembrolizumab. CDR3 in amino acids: CASSVDGRARDTQYF. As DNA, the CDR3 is TGTGCCAGCAGCGTAGACGGGAGGGCCCGGGATACGCAGTATTTT.